This TCR beta chain was retrieved from a study of blood T cells in healthy people across ages. Overall study findings and caveats: The unknown donor CMV status may have confounded expanded clonotype changes.

V lost 6 bases to trimming and J lost 8 bases, with 16 bases between them. CDR3 length: 13 amino acids. Germline-derived CDR1 and CDR2 are ENHRY and SYGVKD. Regarding this clonotype: Its antigen is currently unknown.

Next came a second PCR, run for 7 to 11 cycles, which used a sample-barcoded 5' primer along with a J-beta primer mix. TCRdb re-derived calls from the 5' RACE reads in MiXCR, one entry per CDR3 protein. Found here are 1.4 million or so distinct CDR3 sequences, approximately 43% of them singletons; the top ten hold around 4%. Sequenced sample: blood. The clonotype comes from a woman under 30 in good health. The chain links TRBV10-3 to TRBJ1-2; D is possibly TRBD1 (6 bases). The CDR3 sequence: CAIRTGTFGGYTF. The CDR3, as DNA: TGTGCCATCAGAACCGGGACATTCGGCGGCTACACCTTC.